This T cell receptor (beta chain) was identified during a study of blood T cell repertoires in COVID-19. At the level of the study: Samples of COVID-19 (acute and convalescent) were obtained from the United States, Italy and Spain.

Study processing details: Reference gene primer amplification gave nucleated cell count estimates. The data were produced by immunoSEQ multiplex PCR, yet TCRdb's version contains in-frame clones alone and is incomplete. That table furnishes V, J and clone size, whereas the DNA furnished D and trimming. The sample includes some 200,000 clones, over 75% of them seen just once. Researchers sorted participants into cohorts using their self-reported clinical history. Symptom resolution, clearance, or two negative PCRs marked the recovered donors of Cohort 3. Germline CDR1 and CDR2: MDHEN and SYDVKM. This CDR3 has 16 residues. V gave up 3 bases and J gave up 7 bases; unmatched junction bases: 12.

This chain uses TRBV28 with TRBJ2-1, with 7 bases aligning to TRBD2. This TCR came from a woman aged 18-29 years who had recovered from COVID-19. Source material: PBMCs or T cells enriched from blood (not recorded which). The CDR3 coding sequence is TGTGCCAGCAGTTTCCTGCGGGAGATTCCTATGAATGAGCAGTTCTTC. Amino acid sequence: CASSFLREIPMNEQFF.